This is a list of T cell receptor beta chains from one sample in a study of blood T cell repertoires in COVID-19. TCRdb's table, derived via immunoSEQ multiplex PCR, lists solely in-frame clones and lacks some. The sample records a few hundred thousand clones, around 88% being singletons. The sample was peripheral blood. These receptors originate from a woman in her twenties or thirties who had recovered from COVID-19. Both conserved end residues are trimmed from each CDR3. The listing skips clone size in some rows; elsewhere it reads once, few, many or a size class.

TRBV5-1 | few | ASSVDGQVYEQY
TRBV4-1 | NA | ASSQDDGGNYGYT
TRBV28 | NA | ASSWLTSGATYEQY
TRBV5-5 | NA | ASRGRAMNTEAF
TRBV11-2 | NA | ASSEDTRSSYEQY
TRBV11-2 | NA | ASSLDSLAREQY
TRBV7-6 | NA | ASSSRTSGRYEQF
TRBV27 | NA | ATKESRTFQETQY
TRBV3-1/TRBV3-2 | few | ASSTQGERETQY
TRBV30 | NA | AWREGAGTGELF
TRBV20-1 | NA | SVRVDEKLF
TRBV28 | NA | ASPGMAGLLNTEAF
TRBV2 | NA | ASREGTYSETQY
TRBV19 | NA | ASRPGQGHNYGYT
TRBV2 | NA | ASVRGLNTEAF
TRBV2 | NA | ASNPGQGNQPQH
TRBV4-2 | NA | ASSLTRVGGYEQY
TRBV5-4 | once | ASSSLGGTRDEQY
TRBV29-1 | once | SVEDRFLSGANVLT
TRBV19 | once | ASSTGSSGANVLT
TRBV3-1/TRBV3-2 | NA | ASRGSSGNTIY
TRBV1 | NA | TSSQAPRVEGVCGYT